These 27 T cell receptor beta chains came from one sample sequenced in a study of blood T cell repertoires in COVID-19. Generated by immunoSEQ multiplex PCR, the TCRdb table keeps only in-frame clones and is missing some. The table lists around 250,000 clones, 80% to 90% of them singletons. Material: peripheral blood. Receptor source: a man at least 80 years old with acute or convalescent COVID-19.

The J gene is TRBJ1-2, the V gene TRBV5-1; D gene uncertain. The ends were cut back, 0 bases at V and 5 bases at J, with 11 bases in the middle. The CDR3 runs to 14 residues. CDR1 and CDR2 (germline): SGHRS, YFSETQ. The CDR3 DNA reads TGCGCCAGCAGCTTGGCCCCGGGGTCTTATGGCTACACCTTC. Translating it yields CASSLAPGSYGYTF.

Within the sample, this clone is medium-sized. The chain recombines TRBV23-1 with TRBJ1-5, with 8 nucleotides matching TRBD1. TRBV23-1 is an open reading frame whose function is uncertain. J was trimmed by 0 bases and V by 10 bases; bases with no gene match: 14. The CDR3 contains 17 residues. The CDR3 region is CATKGQGRRYSNQPQHF. The DNA for the CDR3 is TGCGCCACCAAAGGACAGGGCCGGAGGTATAGCAATCAGCCCCAGCATTTT.

J is TRBJ1-6 and V is TRBV19; 7 positions match TRBD1. The CDR3 sequence is 17 residues long. J was trimmed by 8 bases and V by 0 bases; bases with no gene match: 10. CDR1 is LNHDA and CDR2 is SQIVND in the germline V gene (reference sequence). The CDR3 loop is CASSIDRGDRQYSPLHF. The CDR3 DNA is TGTGCCAGTAGTATAGATCGCGGGGACAGACAGTATTCACCCCTCCACTTT.

The V and J genes are TRBV7-3 and TRBJ2-1; 8 positions match TRBD1. This CDR3 comprises 17 residues. Germline-derived CDR1 and CDR2 are SGHTA and FQGTGA. V lost 5 bases to trimming and J lost 4 bases; unmatched junction nucleotides: 13. CDR3 loop: CASSAIPGQEVYNEQFF. CDR3 DNA sequence: TGTGCCAGCAGCGCCATCCCGGGACAGGAGGTTTACAATGAGCAGTTCTTC.

This sequence joins TRBV5-1 and TRBJ2-1, with TRBD1 matching 8 bases. This CDR3 has 15 amino acids. Germline V CDR1 and CDR2: SGHRS, YFSETQ. With 5 bases clipped from V and 4 bases from J, the junction kept 8 bases outside the gene matches. The CDR3 region is CASRLTGVGYNEQFF. In DNA form, the CDR3 reads TGCGCCAGCAGATTGACAGGGGTTGGGTACAATGAGCAGTTCTTC.

The chain carries TRBV2 and TRBJ1-3, with 8 bases that match TRBD1. The germline CDR1 and CDR2 sequences are SNHLY and FYNNEI. The J segment lost 8 bases and the V segment lost 4 bases, leaving 7 bases of the junction unmatched. CDR3 size: 14 residues. In DNA, the CDR3 is TGTGCCAGCAGTGGACAGGGGTCTTGGGACACCATATATTTT. Its protein is CASSGQGSWDTIYF.

This chain uses TRBV5-1 with TRBJ2-5; 8 bases line up with TRBD2. The CDR3 covers 15 residues. J lost 1 base, V lost 3 bases, and 5 bases had no gene match. The germline gives CDR1 SGHRS, CDR2 YFSETQ. CDR3 protein: CASSWLTSGQETQYF. CDR3 DNA sequence: TGCGCCAGCAGCTGGTTAACTAGCGGCCAAGAGACCCAGTACTTC.

This chain links TRBV10-3 with TRBJ2-2; D remains ambiguous. This CDR3 comprises 11 residues. Germline lookup yields CDR1 ENHRY and CDR2 SYGVKD. Trimming took off 7 bases at V and 9 bases at J, with 9 bases between the two ends. The CDR3 DNA reads TGTGCCATCAAGACTGAGAGGGAGCTGTTTTTT. Protein: CAIKTERELFF.

This rearrangement joins TRBV28 to TRBJ2-5, with TRBD2 identical over 13 bases. This CDR3 has 18 amino acids. V lost 2 bases, J lost 5 bases, and 11 bases stayed unmatched. CDR1 and CDR2 (germline): MDHEN, SYDVKM. CDR3 coding DNA: TGTGCCAGCAGTTTAGGCCCCGGGACTAGCGGGGTCCGGGAGACCCAGTACTTC. Protein sequence: CASSLGPGTSGVRETQYF.

The chain's CDR3 is CASSQRPGTGGEQYF. The CDR3 DNA reads as TGTGCCAGCAGCCAAAGGCCCGGGACAGGGGGCGAGCAGTACTTC. V is TRBV7-3 and J is TRBJ2-7; 11 nucleotides align to TRBD1. The CDR3 length is 15 residues. Germline values: CDR1 SGHTA, CDR2 FQGTGA. V shed 5 bases, J shed 6 bases, and the junction held 9 bases outside the gene matches.

The chain combines TRBV6-2 or TRBV6-3 with TRBJ1-3; D is undetermined. V lost 2 bases to trimming and J lost 0 bases, with 5 bases between them. This CDR3 is 14 amino acids long. Germline V gene lookup returns CDR1 MNHEY and CDR2 SVGEGT. CDR3 DNA: TGTGCCAGCAGTTACAGGAGCTCTGGAAACACCATATATTTT. Protein product: CASSYRSSGNTIYF.

In the case of this clone: The junction departs from germline at one end; a sequencing error may be responsible. This chain connects TRBV7-2 to TRBJ1-2, with D possibly matching TRBD1 (5 bases). Germline CDR1 SGHTA, CDR2 FQGNSA. The CDR3 runs 12 residues. The DNA of the CDR3 is TGTGTCAGCAGCCGACTGACAGATGGCTACACCTTC. Translation: CVSSRLTDGYTF.

The chain recombines TRBV5-4 with TRBJ2-5; D perhaps matches TRBD2 (7 bases). The CDR3 sequence is 15 residues long. Germline V gene sequence: CDR1 SGHNT, CDR2 YYREEE (reference sequence). Trimming removed 0 bases at V and 2 bases at J, with 11 bases between. CDR3 region: CASSLGGGLQETQYF. For the CDR3, the DNA is TGTGCCAGCAGCTTGGGCGGGGGCCTTCAAGAGACCCAGTACTTC.

V is TRBV5-1 and J is TRBJ2-5, with D unresolved. The germline V gene encodes CDR1 SGHRS and CDR2 YFSETQ. V lost 4 bases and J 1 base, leaving 8 bases between the germline ends. This CDR3 is built from 13 residues. CDR3 protein: CASSTTRQETQYF. The CDR3 DNA sequence: TGCGCCAGCAGCACGACTCGCCAAGAGACCCAGTACTTC.

The chain carries TRBV5-4 and TRBJ2-2; D possibly corresponds to TRBD2 (6 bases). The CDR3 length is 14 residues. Germline V gene sequence: CDR1 SGHNT, CDR2 YYREEE (reference sequence). V lost 0 bases and J 3 bases, leaving 6 bases between the germline ends. This CDR3 is CASSLGGDTGELFF. In nucleotides, the CDR3 is TGTGCCAGCAGCTTGGGGGGGGACACCGGGGAGCTGTTTTTT.

This clone occurred once. The chain joins TRBV5-6 to TRBJ2-2; D gene ambiguous. The CDR3 is 16 residues long. Per the germline V gene, CDR1 is SGHDT and CDR2 is YYEEEE. With 0 bases removed from V and 1 base from J, the gap between germline ends came to 10 bases. CDR3 in amino acids: CASSLAQSQNTGELFF. CDR3 nucleotides: TGTGCCAGCAGCTTGGCTCAGTCGCAGAACACCGGGGAGCTGTTTTTT.

In this sample, this clone turned up once. The J gene is TRBJ2-3, the V gene TRBV5-1; 13 positions match TRBD2. V lost 4 bases and J lost 4; bases outside the gene matches: 15. The germline V gene has CDR1 SGHRS and CDR2 YFSETQ. The length of the CDR3 is 19 residues. The CDR3 DNA reads TGCGCCAGCAGCGAACCAACTAGCGGGGGGGCCAAACCTCCAGATACGCAGTATTTT. This encodes CASSEPTSGGAKPPDTQYF.

The chain recombines TRBV19 with TRBJ1-3; the D gene is possibly TRBD1 (6 bases). The V gene lost 5 bases and the J gene lost 0 bases, with 14 bases spanning the gap. CDR1 LNHDA and CDR2 SQIVND come from the germline V gene (reference sequence). The CDR3 extends over 16 amino acids. In nucleotides, the CDR3 is TGTGCCAGTAGTCTCATGGACAGAAGCTCTGGAAACACCATATATTTT. Amino acid sequence: CASSLMDRSSGNTIYF. The entire variable domain, with the rest obtained from reference TRBV19 and TRBJ1-3, is as follows: DGGITQSPKYLFRKEGQNVTLSCEQNLNHDAMYWYRQDPGQGLRLIYYSQIVNDFQKGDIAEGYSVSREKKESFPLTVTSAQKNPTAFYLCASSLMDRSSGNTIYFGEGSWLTVV.

This rearrangement joins TRBV18 to TRBJ2-7, with 8 bases lining up with TRBD1. Per the germline V gene, CDR1 is KGHSH and CDR2 is LQKENI. The CDR3 consists of 16 residues. After removal of 2 bases from V and 0 bases from J, the junction contained 6 bases not matched to a gene. The CDR3 sequence is CASSPIGTGNSYEQYF. DNA for the CDR3: TGTGCCAGCTCACCAATTGGGACAGGCAACTCCTACGAGCAGTACTTC.

In its sample, this clone was seen a few times. The chain uses TRBV18 and TRBJ1-4; 7 nucleotides agree with TRBD1. In germline, CDR1 is KGHSH, CDR2 LQKENI. V trimming: 3 bases; J trimming: 5 bases; junction bases outside the gene matches: 6. The CDR3 spans 15 residues. DNA for the CDR3: TGTGCCAGCTCACCCGTTTGGGACAGCAATGAAAAACTGTTTTTT. The encoded protein is CASSPVWDSNEKLFF.

The chain carries TRBV5-6 and TRBJ2-1, with TRBD2 identical over 11 bases. The germline CDR1 and CDR2 sequences are SGHDT and YYEEEE. The CDR3 is made up of 16 amino acids. V lost 5 bases and J lost 8; bases outside the gene matches: 12. This chain's CDR3 is CASSGIAGGLLHEQFF. DNA for the CDR3: TGTGCCAGCAGTGGGATAGCGGGGGGGCTTTTGCATGAGCAGTTCTTC. Using reference TRBV5-6 and TRBJ2-1 for the parts outside the CDR3, the full variable domain is DAGVTQSPTHLIKTRGQQVTLRCSPKSGHDTVSWYQQALGQGPQFIFQYYEEEERQRGNFPDRFSGHQFPNYSSELNVNALLLGDSALYLCASSGIAGGLLHEQFFGPGTRLTVL.

The V and J genes are TRBV5-1 and TRBJ2-5; 11 bases line up with TRBD2. The CDR3 runs to 16 residues. The V gene's germline CDR1 is SGHRS and CDR2 YFSETQ. Losses at the gene ends were 4 bases for V and 2 bases for J; bases not matched to a gene: 7. As DNA, the CDR3 is TGCGCCAGCAGCATCCCACTAGCGGGGGCACAAGAGACCCAGTACTTC. This sequence encodes CASSIPLAGAQETQYF. Full variable domain (rest looked up from reference TRBV5-1 and TRBJ2-5): KAGVTQTPRYLIKTRGQQVTLSCSPISGHRSVSWYQQTPGQGLQFLFEYFSETQRNKGNFPGRFSGRQFSNSRSEMNVSTLELGDSALYLCASSIPLAGAQETQYFGPGTRLLVL.

The chain combines TRBV15 with TRBJ2-2; D unresolved. Trimming took 3 bases from V and 5 from J, leaving 10 bases between them. This CDR3 is 14 amino acids long. In germline, CDR1 is LNHNV, CDR2 YYDKDF (reference sequence). CDR3 coding DNA: TGTGCCACCAGCAGGGGTAGCTCAACCGGGGAGCTGTTTTTT. This translates into CATSRGSSTGELFF.

The rearrangement uses TRBV21-1 and TRBJ1-4; TRBD1, the table's D call, lacks a check against the DNA. TRBV21-1 is labeled a pseudogene. This CDR3 comprises 15 residues. This chain's CDR3 is CASSTRDRLYEKLFF. The DNA of the CDR3 is TGTGCCAGCAGCACAAGGGACAGGCTGTATGAAAAACTGTTTTTT.

V is TRBV4-2 and J is TRBJ1-1; D remains ambiguous. The germline V gene encodes CDR1 LGHNA and CDR2 YNFKEQ. The CDR3 runs to 15 residues. V dropped 1 base and J dropped 2 bases, with 11 bases sitting between them. DNA for the CDR3: TGTGCCAGCAGCCAAGCAGGCAGGATTAACACTGAAGCTTTCTTT. Its translation is CASSQAGRINTEAFF.

This sequence joins TRBV19 and TRBJ1-1; D is perhaps TRBD1 (5 bases). The CDR3 has 15 amino acids. Germline V gives CDR1 LNHDA, CDR2 SQIVND (reference sequence). V was pared by 3 bases and J by 3 bases, with 14 bases between. CDR3: CASSIGGEIDTEAFF. The DNA for the CDR3 is TGTGCCAGTAGTATTGGAGGGGAGATTGACACTGAAGCTTTCTTT.

This chain joins TRBV5-1 and TRBJ1-4; D perhaps matches TRBD1 (6 bases). The CDR3 extends over 16 amino acids. In germline, CDR1 is SGHRS, CDR2 YFSETQ. Trimming removed 0 bases from V and 0 bases from J, with 9 bases in between. This chain's CDR3 is CASSLEGGATNEKLFF. Here the CDR3 DNA reads TGCGCCAGCAGCTTGGAAGGGGGGGCAACTAATGAAAAACTGTTTTTT.